The clone carrying this TCR beta chain was seen a single time. The data were taken from a study of sequential checkpoint blockade in melanoma. This table comes from immunoSEQ multiplex PCR, and its TCRdb copy is limited to in-frame clones, with some not included. The sample lists several thousand clones, less than 75% seen once, with around 24% in the top ten. The CDR3 is made up of 15 amino acids. Per germline, CDR1 SGHTA and CDR2 FQGNSA. V lost 1 base to trimming and J lost 3 bases; unmatched junction nucleotides: 6. Treatment denoted: randomized to nivolumab then ipilimumab (arm A) or the reverse (arm B).

The material was CD8+ T cells sorted from blood (inferred from file names), obtained from a patient given nivolumab and ipilimumab in sequence. The clonotype comes from a human donor with melanoma. The J gene is TRBJ2-7, the V gene TRBV7-2; TRBD2 matches at 7 bases. This CDR3 reads CASSLDSGLSYEQYF. The CDR3 DNA follows: TGTGCCAGCAGCTTAGATAGCGGGTTAAGCTACGAGCAGTACTTC.